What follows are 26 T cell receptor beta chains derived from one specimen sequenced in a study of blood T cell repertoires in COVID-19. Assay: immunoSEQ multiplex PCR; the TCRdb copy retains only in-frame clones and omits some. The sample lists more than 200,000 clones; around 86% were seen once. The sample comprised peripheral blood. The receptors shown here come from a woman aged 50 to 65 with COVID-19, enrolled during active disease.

CDR3: CASSEARDRYNYGYTF. The CDR3 DNA follows: TGTGCCAGCAGTGAAGCCCGGGACAGGTATAACTATGGCTACACCTTC. The chain has TRBV6-1 and TRBJ1-2; 8 nucleotides agree with TRBD1. This CDR3 comprises 16 residues. The V gene's germline CDR1 is MNHNS and CDR2 SASEGT. V dropped 0 bases and J dropped 1; count of bases not matched to a gene: 4.

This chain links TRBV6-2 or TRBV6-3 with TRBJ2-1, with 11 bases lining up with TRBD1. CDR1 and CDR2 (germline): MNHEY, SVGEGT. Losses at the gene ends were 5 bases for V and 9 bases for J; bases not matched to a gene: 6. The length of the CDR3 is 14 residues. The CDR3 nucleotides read TGTGCCAGCAGTGGACAGGGGGCGGTTGGTGAGCAGTTCTTC. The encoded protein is CASSGQGAVGEQFF.

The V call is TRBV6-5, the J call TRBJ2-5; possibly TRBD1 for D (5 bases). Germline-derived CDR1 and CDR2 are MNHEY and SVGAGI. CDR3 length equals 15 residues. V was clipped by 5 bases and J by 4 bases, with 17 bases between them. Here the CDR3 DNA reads TGTGCCAGCAGTACTCTAGGGGCCATAGGAGAGACCCAGTACTTC. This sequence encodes CASSTLGAIGETQYF.

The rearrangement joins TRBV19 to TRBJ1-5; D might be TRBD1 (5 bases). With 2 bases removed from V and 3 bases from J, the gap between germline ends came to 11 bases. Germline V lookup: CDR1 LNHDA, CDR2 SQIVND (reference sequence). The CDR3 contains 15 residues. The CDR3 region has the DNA TGTGCCAGTAGTATACAGGGTGGCGACAATCAGCCCCAGCATTTT. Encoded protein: CASSIQGGDNQPQHF.

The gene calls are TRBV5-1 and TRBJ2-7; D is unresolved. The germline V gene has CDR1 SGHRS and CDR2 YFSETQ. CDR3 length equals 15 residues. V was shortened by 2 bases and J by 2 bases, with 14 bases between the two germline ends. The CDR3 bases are TGCGCCAGCAGCTTTGAACTGGTCCAAACCTACGAGCAGTACTTC. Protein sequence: CASSFELVQTYEQYF.

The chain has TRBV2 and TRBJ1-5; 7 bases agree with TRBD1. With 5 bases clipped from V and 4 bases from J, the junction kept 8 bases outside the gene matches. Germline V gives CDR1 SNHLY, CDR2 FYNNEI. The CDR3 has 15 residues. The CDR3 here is CASSLQGLGNQPQHF. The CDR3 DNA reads TGTGCCAGCAGTTTACAGGGGCTTGGAAATCAGCCCCAGCATTTT. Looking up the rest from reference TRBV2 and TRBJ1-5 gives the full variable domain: EPEVTQTPSHQVTQMGQEVILRCVPISNHLYFYWYRQILGQKVEFLVSFYNNEISEKSEIFDDQFSVERPDGSNFTLKIRSTKLEDSAMYFCASSLQGLGNQPQHFGDGTRLSIL.

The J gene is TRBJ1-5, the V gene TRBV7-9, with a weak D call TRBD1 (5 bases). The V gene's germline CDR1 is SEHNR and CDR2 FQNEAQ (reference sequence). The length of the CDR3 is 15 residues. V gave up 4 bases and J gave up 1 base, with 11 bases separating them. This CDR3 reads CASSSDTISNQPQHF. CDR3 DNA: TGTGCCAGCAGCTCGGACACCATCAGCAATCAGCCCCAGCATTTT.

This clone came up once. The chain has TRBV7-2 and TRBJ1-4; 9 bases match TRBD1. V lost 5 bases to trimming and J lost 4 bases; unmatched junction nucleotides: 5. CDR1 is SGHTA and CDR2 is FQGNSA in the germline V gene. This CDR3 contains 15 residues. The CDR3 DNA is TGTGCCAGCAGCCCCCGGACAGGGGTTAATGAAAAACTGTTTTTT. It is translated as CASSPRTGVNEKLFF.

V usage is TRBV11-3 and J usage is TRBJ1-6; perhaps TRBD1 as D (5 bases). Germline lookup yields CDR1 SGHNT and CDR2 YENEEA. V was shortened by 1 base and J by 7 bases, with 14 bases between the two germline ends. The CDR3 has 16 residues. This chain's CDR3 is CASSLASGGNNSPLHF. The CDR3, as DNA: TGTGCCAGCAGCTTAGCTTCCGGGGGGAACAATTCACCCCTCCACTTT.

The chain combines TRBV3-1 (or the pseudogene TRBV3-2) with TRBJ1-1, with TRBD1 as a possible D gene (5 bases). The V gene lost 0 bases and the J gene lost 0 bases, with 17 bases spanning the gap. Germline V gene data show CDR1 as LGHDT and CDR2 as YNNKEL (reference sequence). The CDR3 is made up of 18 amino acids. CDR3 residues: CASSQDQLGQTMNTEAFF. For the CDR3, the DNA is TGTGCCAGCAGCCAAGATCAGTTGGGGCAGACCATGAACACTGAAGCTTTCTTT.

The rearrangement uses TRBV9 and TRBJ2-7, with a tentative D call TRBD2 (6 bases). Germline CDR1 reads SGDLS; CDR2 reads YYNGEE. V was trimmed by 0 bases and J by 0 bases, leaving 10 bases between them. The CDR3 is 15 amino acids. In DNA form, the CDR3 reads TGTGCCAGCAGCGTAGCTGGGACTGACTCCTACGAGCAGTACTTC. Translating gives CASSVAGTDSYEQYF.

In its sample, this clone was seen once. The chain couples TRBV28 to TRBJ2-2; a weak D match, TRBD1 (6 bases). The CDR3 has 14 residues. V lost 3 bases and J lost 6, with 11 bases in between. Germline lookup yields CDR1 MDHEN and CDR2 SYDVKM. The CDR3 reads CASSLYRAAGELFF. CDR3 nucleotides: TGTGCCAGCAGTTTGTACAGGGCGGCCGGGGAGCTGTTTTTT.

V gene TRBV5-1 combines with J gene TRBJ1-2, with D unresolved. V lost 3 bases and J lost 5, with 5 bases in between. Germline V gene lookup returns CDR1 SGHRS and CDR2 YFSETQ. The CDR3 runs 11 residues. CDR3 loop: CASSSPYGYTF. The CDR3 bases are TGCGCCAGCAGCTCCCCTTATGGCTACACCTTC.

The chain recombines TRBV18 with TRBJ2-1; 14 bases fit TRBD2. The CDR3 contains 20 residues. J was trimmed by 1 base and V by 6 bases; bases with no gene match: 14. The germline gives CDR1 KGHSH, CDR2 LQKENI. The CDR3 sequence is CASSHVDLGTSGGSYNEQFF. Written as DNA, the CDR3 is TGTGCCAGCTCCCACGTGGACCTTGGGACTAGCGGGGGTTCCTACAATGAGCAGTTCTTC.

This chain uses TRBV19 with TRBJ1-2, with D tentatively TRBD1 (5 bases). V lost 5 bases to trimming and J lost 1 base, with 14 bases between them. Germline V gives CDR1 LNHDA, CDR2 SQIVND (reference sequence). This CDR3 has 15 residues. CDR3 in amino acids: CASSLRSDSNYGYTF. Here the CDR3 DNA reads TGTGCCAGTAGTCTGCGGAGTGACAGTAACTATGGCTACACCTTC.

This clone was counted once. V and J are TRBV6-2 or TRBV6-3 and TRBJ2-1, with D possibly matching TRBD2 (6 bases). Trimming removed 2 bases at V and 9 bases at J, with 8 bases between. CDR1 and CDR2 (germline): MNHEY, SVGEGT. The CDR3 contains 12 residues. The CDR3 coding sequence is TGTGCCAGCAGTTACCTAGCGACTGAGCAGTTCTTC. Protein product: CASSYLATEQFF.

CDR3 in amino acids: CASHPTGGEKLFF. CDR3 bases: TGTGCCAGCCATCCGACAGGGGGTGAAAAACTGTTTTTT. V is TRBV2 and J is TRBJ1-4; TRBD1 agrees at 9 bases. Losses at the gene ends were 8 bases for V and 7 bases for J; bases not matched to a gene: 5. The germline gives CDR1 SNHLY, CDR2 FYNNEI. The CDR3 contains 13 residues.

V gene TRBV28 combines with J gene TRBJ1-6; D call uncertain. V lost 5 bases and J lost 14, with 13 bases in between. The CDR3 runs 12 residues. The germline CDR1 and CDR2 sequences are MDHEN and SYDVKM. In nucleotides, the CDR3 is TGTGCCAGCAGTCCTCCGCCCCGGTCCCTCCACTTT. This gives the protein CASSPPPRSLHF.

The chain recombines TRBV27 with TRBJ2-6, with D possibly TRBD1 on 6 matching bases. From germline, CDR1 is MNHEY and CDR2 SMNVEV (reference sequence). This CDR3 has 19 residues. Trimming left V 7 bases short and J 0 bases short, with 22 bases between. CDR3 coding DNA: TGTGCCAGCATACCCCTCGACAGGCAGGGTAGCTCTGGGGCCAACGTCCTGACTTTC. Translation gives CASIPLDRQGSSGANVLTF.

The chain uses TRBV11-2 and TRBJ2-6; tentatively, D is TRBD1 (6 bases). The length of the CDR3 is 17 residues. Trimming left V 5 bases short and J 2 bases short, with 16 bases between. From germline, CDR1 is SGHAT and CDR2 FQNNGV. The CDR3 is CASSPFQGPAGANVLTF. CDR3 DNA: TGTGCCAGCAGCCCATTTCAGGGGCCTGCTGGGGCCAACGTCCTGACTTTC.

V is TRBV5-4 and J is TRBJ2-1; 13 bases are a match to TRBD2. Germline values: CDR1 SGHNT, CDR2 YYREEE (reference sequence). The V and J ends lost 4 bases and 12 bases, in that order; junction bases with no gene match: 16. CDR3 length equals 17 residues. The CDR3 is CASSPRTSGGIRVGQFF. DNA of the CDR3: TGTGCCAGCAGCCCACGGACTAGCGGGGGCATTAGGGTTGGGCAGTTCTTC.

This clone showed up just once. CDR3 bases: TGTGCCAGCAGTTACTCGAGTATAAGCCTAAACAATGAGCAGTTCTTC. The encoded protein is CASSYSSISLNNEQFF. V is TRBV6-5 and J is TRBJ2-1; D unclear. The V gene lost 0 bases and the J gene lost 5 bases, with 14 bases spanning the gap. Germline loops: CDR1 MNHEY, CDR2 SVGAGI. The CDR3 spans 16 residues.

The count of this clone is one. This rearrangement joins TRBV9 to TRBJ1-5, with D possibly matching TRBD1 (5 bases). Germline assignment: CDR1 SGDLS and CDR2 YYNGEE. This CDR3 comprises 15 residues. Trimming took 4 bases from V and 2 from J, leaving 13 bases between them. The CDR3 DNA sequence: TGTGCCAGCAGCTTTGGGGCGGTCGGCAATCAGCCCCAGCATTTT. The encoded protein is CASSFGAVGNQPQHF.

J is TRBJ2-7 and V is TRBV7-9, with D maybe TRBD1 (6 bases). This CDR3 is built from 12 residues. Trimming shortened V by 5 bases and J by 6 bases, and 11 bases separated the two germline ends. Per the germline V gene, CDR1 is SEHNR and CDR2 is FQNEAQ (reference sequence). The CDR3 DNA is TGTGCCAGCAGCCAACGAGGGGGCGAGCAGTACTTC. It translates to CASSQRGGEQYF.

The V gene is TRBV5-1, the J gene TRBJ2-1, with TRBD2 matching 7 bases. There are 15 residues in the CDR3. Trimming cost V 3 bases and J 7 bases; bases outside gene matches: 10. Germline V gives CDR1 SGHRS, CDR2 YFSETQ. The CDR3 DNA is TGCGCCAGCAGCTACCTTACCGGGGGGATAAATGAGCAGTTCTTC. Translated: CASSYLTGGINEQFF.

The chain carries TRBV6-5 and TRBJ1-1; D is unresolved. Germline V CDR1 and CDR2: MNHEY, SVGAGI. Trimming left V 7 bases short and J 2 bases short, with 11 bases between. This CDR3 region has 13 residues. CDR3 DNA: TGTGCCAGCATTATATTATCTAACACTGAAGCTTTCTTT. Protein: CASIILSNTEAFF.